The 28 T cell receptor beta chains below come from one sample, sequenced in a study of Ad26.COV2.S vaccination and SARS-CoV-2 variants (dated by TCRdb to 2020 to 2023). The treatment or condition tag for this specimen amounts to: roughly 18 received Ad26.COV2.S at low or high dose, single or two shots; about 5 received placebo; per-sample allocation not given. For vaccine and placebo recipients, repertoires were sequenced using samples collected on day 63 after the first injection. Libraries were prepared through the immunoSEQ multiplex PCR assay. TCRdb provides this immuneACCESS table in a form limited to in-frame rearrangements. Some clones are lacking; in checked studies, under half of them reflect an unresolved V gene, and why the rest are absent is not known. The sample contains roughly 400,000 clones, approximately 90% of them found a single time. The ten most abundant clones make up about 2% of the sample.

Source: peripheral blood, taken in a trial of Ad26.COV2.S vaccine versus placebo. These receptors all stem from a person between 18 and 59 years old who received the Ad26.COV2.S COVID-19 vaccine or a placebo.

This rearrangement joins TRBV24-1 to TRBJ2-1; 10 bases are a match to TRBD1. The CDR3 consists of 14 residues. After removal of 4 bases from V and 8 bases from J, the junction contained 4 bases not matched to a gene. Germline loops: CDR1 KGHDR, CDR2 SFDVKD. The CDR3: CATSEGTGAYEQFF. The CDR3 DNA sequence: TGTGCCACCAGTGAAGGGACAGGGGCCTATGAGCAGTTCTTC.

About this clone: At one end, the junction sequence differs from germline, possibly due to a read error. The chain uses TRBV2 and TRBJ2-7, with a possible D match to TRBD2 (5 bases). The CDR3 spans 11 residues. Germline V gives CDR1 SNHLY, CDR2 FYNNEI. CDR3 residues: CASSDRRGLDF. CDR3 nucleotides: TGTGCCAGCAGCGATAGACGAGGACTGGACTTC.

CDR3 region: CASSLDSWAYNEQFF. For the CDR3, the DNA is TGTGCCAGCAGCTTAGACTCCTGGGCCTACAATGAGCAGTTCTTC. This rearrangement joins TRBV7-6 to TRBJ2-1, with D uncertain. CDR1 is SGHVS, CDR2 FNYEAQ, per germline. This CDR3 has 15 amino acids. Trimming left V 1 base short and J 2 bases short, with 9 bases between.

The chain uses TRBV7-2 and TRBJ2-7; D is possibly TRBD1 (6 bases). The V and J ends lost 1 base and 1 base respectively, with 8 bases between them. CDR1 and CDR2 (germline): SGHTA, FQGNSA. The CDR3 loop spans 14 amino acids. CDR3 sequence reads: CASSLVGGSYEQYF. The DNA of the CDR3 is TGTGCCAGCAGCTTAGTAGGGGGATCCTACGAGCAGTACTTC.

This chain uses TRBV25-1 with TRBJ1-4; D is unresolved. The CDR3 is 13 amino acids. CDR1 and CDR2 from the germline V gene are MGHDK and SYGVNS. The ends were cut back, 1 base at V and 10 bases at J, with 10 bases in the middle. The CDR3 bases are TGTGCCAGCAGTGAATCAGATTTCGGAAAACTGTTTTTT. Translation: CASSESDFGKLFF.

The V gene is TRBV7-9, the J gene TRBJ2-3, with D possibly being TRBD2 (6 bases). V gave up 6 bases and J gave up 6 bases, with 16 bases separating them. Germline CDR1 and CDR2: SEHNR and FQNEAQ (reference sequence). The CDR3 extends over 14 amino acids. CDR3: CASSLVEEGDTQYF. In DNA, the CDR3 is TGTGCCAGCAGTTTGGTCGAGGAGGGGGATACGCAGTATTTT.

This chain links TRBV19 with TRBJ1-6; 7 bases map to TRBD1. From germline, CDR1 is LNHDA and CDR2 SQIVND (reference sequence). Trimming cost V 6 bases and J 10 bases; bases outside gene matches: 9. The CDR3 has 14 amino acids. The CDR3 DNA sequence: TGTGCCAGTAGCGTTGAGGGGGCTCGGTCACCCCTCCACTTT. Amino acid sequence: CASSVEGARSPLHF.

This clone was recorded only once. This chain joins TRBV7-6 and TRBJ2-7, with 11 bases aligning to TRBD2. Germline CDR1 SGHVS, CDR2 FNYEAQ. The CDR3 runs to 19 residues. With 5 bases clipped from V and 5 bases from J, the junction kept 20 bases outside the gene matches. The CDR3 region has the DNA TGTGCCAGCAGCCGCCGGGACAGGGACTTACTAGCGGGAGCCCACGAGCAGTACTTC. Translated: CASSRRDRDLLAGAHEQYF.

This clone was found once. This chain links TRBV13 with TRBJ1-2; D remains unclear. The V gene's germline CDR1 is PRHDT and CDR2 FYEKMQ (reference sequence). V gave up 0 bases and J gave up 7 bases, with 15 bases separating them. The CDR3 runs to 15 residues. The CDR3 nucleotides are TGTGCCAGCAGCTTAGGAAGCCAGCTTACGCGTGGCTACACCTTC. It translates to CASSLGSQLTRGYTF.

The rearrangement uses TRBV19 and TRBJ1-3, with D unresolved. CDR1 is LNHDA, CDR2 SQIVND, per germline (reference sequence). The CDR3 runs 12 residues. V was clipped by 5 bases and J by 2 bases, with 4 bases between them. CDR3 DNA sequence: TGTGCCAGTAGTTACACTGGAAACACCATATATTTT. Amino acid sequence: CASSYTGNTIYF.

The chain joins TRBV6-5 to TRBJ2-2, with D perhaps given as TRBD1 or TRBD2 (5 bases each). This CDR3 region has 13 residues. Trimming pared 3 bases from V and 14 bases from J, leaving 16 bases between. The V gene's germline CDR1 is MNHEY and CDR2 SVGAGI. CDR3 in amino acids: CASSYSGTDRLFF. The CDR3 region has the DNA TGTGCCAGCAGTTATTCAGGGACCGATAGACTGTTTTTT.

V and J are TRBV11-2 and TRBJ2-1; D not resolved. This CDR3 is 15 amino acids long. The V gene lost 1 base and the J gene lost 8 bases, with 15 bases spanning the gap. Germline V CDR1 and CDR2: SGHAT, FQNNGV. CDR3: CASSLVSPTVYEQFF. CDR3 nucleotide sequence: TGTGCCAGCAGCTTAGTCTCCCCTACGGTGTATGAGCAGTTCTTC.

V is TRBV10-3 and J is TRBJ1-3; D uncertain. Trimming removed 8 bases from V and 5 bases from J, with 7 bases in between. CDR1 is ENHRY and CDR2 is SYGVKD in the germline V gene. This CDR3 region has 11 residues. The chain's CDR3 is CAIQTRNTIYF. The CDR3 DNA is TGTGCCATCCAGACAAGAAACACCATATATTTT.

The chain links TRBV5-4 to TRBJ2-5; 10 nucleotides match TRBD1. V lost 4 bases and J lost 6; bases outside the gene matches: 6. Germline lookup yields CDR1 SGHNT and CDR2 YYREEE (reference sequence). CDR3 size: 14 residues. The CDR3: CASSRSGQGQTQYF. The CDR3 nucleotides read TGTGCCAGCAGCCGATCGGGACAGGGGCAGACCCAGTACTTC.

The chain couples TRBV5-5 to TRBJ1-2; D remains ambiguous. CDR3 length: 12 amino acids. Trimming removed 4 bases from V and 8 bases from J, with 12 bases in between. Germline loops: CDR1 SGHKS, CDR2 YYEKEE (reference sequence). The CDR3 DNA reads TGTGCCAGCAGCGTGGCGCTGGACGGCTACACCTTC. It is translated as CASSVALDGYTF.

The rearrangement links TRBV5-1 to TRBJ1-6; D is unclear. V shed 2 bases and J shed 6 bases, with 12 bases lying between them. The CDR3 spans 15 residues. Germline CDR1 reads SGHRS; CDR2 reads YFSETQ. The CDR3 spells CASSFAESLNSPLHF. CDR3 in DNA: TGCGCCAGCAGCTTCGCAGAGTCGCTTAATTCACCCCTCCACTTT.

The V gene is TRBV27, the J gene TRBJ2-1, with D uncertain. Germline lookup yields CDR1 MNHEY and CDR2 SMNVEV (reference sequence). The V and J ends lost 6 bases and 9 bases respectively, with 12 bases between them. The CDR3 covers 12 residues. DNA for the CDR3: TGTGCCAGCAGGGACCCGCTGGGTGAGCAGTTCTTC. This codes for CASRDPLGEQFF.

This clone was observed once. The genes are TRBV14 and TRBJ2-5; 10 bases agree with TRBD2. The junction had 7 bases not matched to a gene; V was cut back by 1 base and J by 5 bases. Per germline, CDR1 SGHDN and CDR2 FVKESK. This CDR3 has 16 residues. This chain's CDR3 is CASSQGRLAGVETQYF. CDR3 DNA: TGTGCCAGCAGCCAAGGAAGGCTAGCGGGAGTTGAGACCCAGTACTTC.

V is TRBV7-3 and J is TRBJ2-3; no definite D call. Trimming pared 4 bases from V and 0 bases from J, leaving 5 bases between. The CDR3 has 13 residues. In germline, CDR1 is SGHTA, CDR2 FQGTGA. Here the CDR3 reads CASSSLSTDTQYF. CDR3 nucleotide sequence: TGTGCCAGCAGCTCACTCAGCACAGATACGCAGTATTTT. Full variable domain (rest looked up from reference TRBV7-3 and TRBJ2-3): GAGVSQTPSNKVTEKGKYVELRCDPISGHTALYWYRQSLGQGPEFLIYFQGTGAADDSGLPNDRFFAVRPEGSVSTLKIQRTERGDSAVYLCASSSLSTDTQYFGPGTRLTVL.

The CDR3 DNA sequence: TGTGCCAGCACGACAGAGTGGGGAGAAAAACTGTTTTTT. It specifies CASTTEWGEKLFF. The gene calls are TRBV28 and TRBJ1-4; TRBD1 might be the D (5 bases). The CDR3 totals 13 residues. CDR1 and CDR2 from the germline V gene are MDHEN and SYDVKM. V was clipped by 7 bases and J by 8 bases, with 14 bases between them.

This chain uses TRBV30 with TRBJ1-2, with a tentative D call TRBD1 (6 bases). There are 14 residues in the CDR3. The germline V gene encodes CDR1 GTSNPN and CDR2 SVGIG (reference sequence). V was trimmed by 2 bases and J by 7 bases, leaving 17 bases between them. CDR3 nucleotide sequence: TGTGCCTGGAGTAAAGGGGGGCGGTGGACTGGCTACACCTTC. Its translation: CAWSKGGRWTGYTF.

The CDR3 loop is CASSPRSPGMTSAYYEQYF. The CDR3 DNA reads as TGTGCCAGCAGTCCAAGAAGTCCGGGGATGACTAGCGCCTACTACGAGCAGTACTTC. The rearrangement uses TRBV3-1 (or the pseudogene TRBV3-2) and TRBJ2-7; TRBD2 agrees at 8 bases. This CDR3 spans 19 amino acids. Germline CDR1 and CDR2: LGHDT and YNNKEL (reference sequence). V was clipped by 6 bases and J by 3 bases; unmatched bases: 22.

This rearrangement joins TRBV7-9 to TRBJ2-5; D call uncertain. The CDR3 is 14 residues long. Trimming left V 1 base short and J 1 base short, with 7 bases between. Germline CDR1 SEHNR, CDR2 FQNEAQ (reference sequence). For the CDR3, the DNA is TGTGCCAGCAGCTTAGGACTTCTCCAAGAGACCCAGTACTTC. Its protein product is CASSLGLLQETQYF.

The chain couples TRBV28 to TRBJ1-2; D is ambiguous. Trimming left V 0 bases short and J 7 bases short, with 6 bases between. The CDR3 runs 12 residues. Germline CDR1 and CDR2: MDHEN and SYDVKM. The CDR3 loop is CASSLWRGGYTF. CDR3 coding DNA: TGTGCCAGCAGTTTATGGCGTGGTGGCTACACCTTC.

J is TRBJ2-2 and V is TRBV7-6, with 10 positions matching TRBD1. From germline, CDR1 is SGHVS and CDR2 FNYEAQ. CDR3 length equals 20 residues. Unmatched junction bases numbered 15, after V lost 5 bases and J lost 0 bases. CDR3 bases: TGTGCCAGCAGCCTCCGAGGGCGGGACAGGGGTGGATCGAACACCGGGGAGCTGTTTTTT. Its translation: CASSLRGRDRGGSNTGELFF.

This chain joins TRBV3-1 (or the pseudogene TRBV3-2) and TRBJ2-3; 7 nucleotides line up with TRBD2. This CDR3 region has 18 residues. Germline assignment: CDR1 LGHDT and CDR2 YNNKEL (reference sequence). J was trimmed by 2 bases and V by 0 bases; bases with no gene match: 11. The CDR3: CASSQDRGQGGNTDTQYF. The CDR3 DNA is TGTGCCAGCAGCCAAGATCGTGGTCAGGGAGGGAACACAGATACGCAGTATTTT.

V gene TRBV7-9 combines with J gene TRBJ1-1; TRBD1 agrees at 11 bases. This CDR3 has 15 amino acids. Germline values: CDR1 SEHNR, CDR2 FQNEAQ (reference sequence). V lost 0 bases, J lost 7 bases, and 4 bases stayed unmatched. The CDR3 protein is CASSLARDRGYEAFF. In DNA form, the CDR3 reads TGTGCCAGCAGCTTAGCGCGGGACAGGGGGTATGAAGCTTTCTTT.

The chain joins TRBV30 to TRBJ1-1, with D possibly being TRBD1 (6 bases). Germline CDR1 is GTSNPN and CDR2 is SVGIG (reference sequence). V was trimmed by 7 bases and J by 1 base, leaving 13 bases between them. CDR3 length: 13 amino acids. This CDR3 reads CASTGGGNTEAFF. The CDR3 DNA reads as TGTGCCTCGACCGGAGGGGGGAACACTGAAGCTTTCTTT.